This is a list of T cell receptor beta chains from one sample in a study of cytomegalovirus exposure and HLA in healthy donors. TCRdb keeps only in-frame clones here, not all; method: immunoSEQ multiplex PCR. The sample has 90,000 to 100,000 clones; 70% to 80% are singletons. Sequencing was performed on PBMCs. These receptors came from a female donor in good health and CMV-seronegative. Both conserved end residues are part of each CDR3. D genes are given only for firm matches. The size of a clone is reported for some rows only, either as once, few or many, or as a class for expanded clones.

J | size | V | D | DNA | CDR3
TRBJ1-2 | few | TRBV19 | TRBD1 | TGTGCCAGTAGTCCAACGACAGGGACCTATGGCTACACCTTC | CASSPTTGTYGYTF
TRBJ2-1 | once | TRBV19 | TRBD1 | TGTGCCAGTAGTATGCCCCGACAGGGAGATGAGCAGTTCTTC | CASSMPRQGDEQFF
TRBJ1-2 | NA | TRBV2 | TRBD1 | TGTGCCAGCAGCGCCGACAGGGTCCCACTTCTTGGCTACACCTTC | CASSADRVPLLGYTF
TRBJ1-3 | NA | TRBV19 | NA | TGTGACAGTATTTCCCTTACTACTGGAAACACCATATATTTT | CDSISLTTGNTIYF
TRBJ1-1 | NA | TRBV21-1 | NA | TGTGCCAGCAGCACAGGACATTCGAACACTGAAGCTTTCTTT | CASSTGHSNTEAFF
TRBJ2-2 | NA | TRBV7-3 | NA | TGTGCCAGCAGCCCGCCGGGAGCCGTTGACCGGGAGCTGTTTTTT | CASSPPGAVDRELFF
TRBJ2-5 | NA | TRBV4-2 | TRBD1 | TGTGCCAGCAGCCATGCCGGGACAGGGGGCGCGAAGACCCAGTACTTC | CASSHAGTGGAKTQYF
TRBJ2-7 | NA | TRBV11-1 | TRBD2 | TGTGCCAGCAGCTTCCAGCGGGGGGCCTACGAGCAGTACTTC | CASSFQRGAYEQYF
TRBJ1-2 | NA | TRBV5-1 | NA | TGCGCCAGCAGCACGGAGACAGGCGTGGACGGCTACACCTTC | CASSTETGVDGYTF
TRBJ1-5 | NA | TRBV2 | NA | TGTGCCAGCAGCCCTAACCGCCAGGGAAATCAGCCCCAGCATTTT | CASSPNRQGNQPQHF
TRBJ1-2 | few | TRBV5-6 | NA | TGTGCCAGCCTAGGATCGCCAAACTATGGCTACACCTTC | CASLGSPNYGYTF
TRBJ1-2 | few | TRBV6-5 | NA | TGTGCCAGCAGTCCGGGACTCTATGGCTACACCTTC | CASSPGLYGYTF
TRBJ1-1 | NA | TRBV10-3 | NA | TGTGCCACCGGACAGATGAACACTGAAGCTTTCTTT | CATGQMNTEAFF
TRBJ2-7 | NA | TRBV7-9 | NA | TGTTCCAGCAGCTCCAGGGACATTCTCTACGAGCAGTACTTC | CSSSSRDILYEQYF
TRBJ2-1 | NA | TRBV11-2 | NA | TGTGCCAGCAGCTCGCCCAGCGGGCCTAGTTGGAATGAGCAGTTCTTC | CASSSPSGPSWNEQFF
TRBJ2-5 | NA | TRBV2 | NA | TGTGCCAGCAGTCCGGACAGTCCGGGAGAGACCCAGTACTTC | CASSPDSPGETQYF
TRBJ1-1 | NA | TRBV5-6 | NA | TGTGCCAGCAGCTTGGCCCCTATCCGGGGAGCTTTCTTT | CASSLAPIRGAFF
TRBJ1-1 | NA | TRBV6-5 | NA | TGTGCCAGCAGTTACGCGGCAATGAACACTGAAGCTTTCTTT | CASSYAAMNTEAFF
TRBJ2-1 | NA | TRBV25-1 | NA | TGTGCCAGCGCAAGGAGCAGGGGATATATCAATGAGCAGTTCTTC | CASARSRGYINEQFF
TRBJ2-5 | NA | TRBV5-5 | TRBD1 | TGTGCCAGCAGCTTGGCAGGGGGCATCTTCGGGGAGACCCAGTACTTC | CASSLAGGIFGETQYF
TRBJ1-2 | NA | TRBV28 | NA | TGTGCCAGCAGTTGGGGGGACTATGGCTACACCTTC | CASSWGDYGYTF
TRBJ1-2 | once | TRBV15 | NA | TGTGCCACCAAGGTAGCCGGCAACTATGGCTACACCTTC | CATKVAGNYGYTF
TRBJ2-2 | NA | TRBV1 | NA | TGCACCAGCACCCGGACAGGGAAAAAGGAGACCGGGGAGCTGTTTTTT | CTSTRTGKKETGELFF
TRBJ1-1 | NA | TRBV18 | NA | TGTGCCAGCTCAGCCATACAGGGAACTGGGACTGAAGCTTTCTTT | CASSAIQGTGTEAFF
TRBJ1-2 | NA | TRBV11-2 | NA | TGTGCCAGCAGCTTAGATTCTGGCGGGAACTATGGCTACACCTTC | CASSLDSGGNYGYTF
TRBJ2-7 | NA | TRBV27 | TRBD1 | TGTGCCAGCAGTCCGGGACAGGCCGCCTTTTTCTCCTACGAGCAGTACTTC | CASSPGQAAFFSYEQYF
TRBJ2-7 | NA | TRBV7-2 | TRBD2 | TGTGCCAGCAGCTTAGCGGCTAGCGGCTCCTACGAGCAGTACTTC | CASSLAASGSYEQYF
TRBJ2-1 | NA | TRBV7-6 | NA | TGTGCCAGCAGCCCTAGCTTGAGCTCCTACAATGAGCAGTTCTTC | CASSPSLSSYNEQFF
TRBJ2-7 | NA | TRBV19 | TRBD2 | TGTGCCAGTAGTCCGGGGACTAACTCCTACGAGCAGTACTTC | CASSPGTNSYEQYF
TRBJ2-1 | NA | TRBV6-5 | TRBD2 | TGTGCCAGCAGTTCCGGTAGCGGGGGAGCCGCTCAGGAGCAGTTCTTC | CASSSGSGGAAQEQFF
TRBJ1-4 | NA | TRBV28 | TRBD1 | TGTGCCAGCAGCCGACAGGGGATTAATGAAAAACTGTTTTTT | CASSRQGINEKLFF
TRBJ2-3 | NA | TRBV6-1 | TRBD2 | TGTGCCAGCAGGCTAGCGGGAGGAGATACGCAGTATTTT | CASRLAGGDTQYF
TRBJ2-7 | NA | TRBV4-1 | TRBD2 | TGCGCCAGCAGCCGGGGACTAGCGGGAGGCCGCCGTAGTCACGAGCAGTACTTC | CASSRGLAGGRRSHEQYF
TRBJ1-4 | NA | TRBV6-6 | NA | TGTGCCAGCAGACCCTTAGGGGCTAATGAAAAACTGTTTTTT | CASRPLGANEKLFF
TRBJ1-5 | NA | TRBV25-1 | NA | TGTGCCAGCAGTCGCGGGCAGGATGACCAGCCCCAGCATTTT | CASSRGQDDQPQHF
TRBJ2-5 | NA | TRBV5-4 | NA | TGTGCCAGCAGCGATAGACATGGAGGTTGGGTTGGGATTGTTGAGACCCAGTACTTC | CASSDRHGGWVGIVETQYF
TRBJ1-2 | NA | TRBV4-3 | TRBD1 | TGCGCCAGCGCTTCCGGGACAGGGGCCCTTTCCTTCTATGGCTACACCTTC | CASASGTGALSFYGYTF
TRBJ2-5 | NA | TRBV20-1 | NA | TGCAGTGCTAGTCTAGCGGAGACCCAGTACTTC | CSASLAETQYF
TRBJ2-4 | NA | TRBV4-3 | TRBD2 | TGCGCCAGCAGCCAAGATATGGTAGCGGGAGCCAAAAACATTCAGTACTTC | CASSQDMVAGAKNIQYF
TRBJ2-7 | NA | TRBV9 | TRBD1 | TGTGCCAGCAGCGCAACCGGGACAGAAAAATACGAGCAGTACTTC | CASSATGTEKYEQYF
TRBJ2-2 | NA | TRBV19 | NA | TGTGCCAGTACCATGGCGGGGACCAGCGAGAACACCGGGGAGCTGTTTTTT | CASTMAGTSENTGELFF
TRBJ1-3 | few | TRBV28 | TRBD1 | TGTGCCAGCAGTTTCTACCGACAGGGGGGCTCTGGAAACACCATATATTTT | CASSFYRQGGSGNTIYF
TRBJ1-2 | once | TRBV6-5 | TRBD1 | TGTGCCAGCAGTTACTTTCGACAGGGGCGAGGGTATGGCTACACCTTC | CASSYFRQGRGYGYTF
TRBJ1-1 | few | TRBV5-4 | TRBD1 | TGTGCCAGCAGCTTGCGTCAGGGGGGCACTGAAGCTTTCTTT | CASSLRQGGTEAFF